The T cell receptor (beta chain) described here comes from a study of blood T cell repertoires in COVID-19. Study at large: There were acute and convalescent COVID-19 samples, and they came from the United States, Italy and Spain.

Generated by immunoSEQ multiplex PCR, the TCRdb table keeps only in-frame clones and is missing some. The sample has about 64,000 clones; 88% are singletons. Participants' reported clinical history set cohort assignment. This clone was seen only once. Sequencing used PBMCs or T cells enriched from blood (not recorded which). The clonotype comes from a woman aged 40 to 55 who had recovered from COVID-19.

The CDR3 loop is CASSTGDRASTDTQYF. CDR3 DNA: TGCGCCAGCAGCACGGGGGACAGAGCTAGCACAGATACGCAGTATTTT. This chain uses TRBV5-1 with TRBJ2-3, with D perhaps matching TRBD1 (7 bases). Germline loops: CDR1 SGHRS, CDR2 YFSETQ. CDR3 length: 16 amino acids. V shed 4 bases and J shed 0 bases, with 15 bases lying between them.